One TCR beta chain is described in this entry. Per the original data handling: Using reference gene primer amplification, nucleated cell counts were estimated. TCRdb keeps only in-frame clones here, not all; method: immunoSEQ multiplex PCR. Clone size and V and J calls were adopted from that table, with D and trimming inferred from the DNA. This table has 150,000 to 200,000 clones, 87% appearing once. This sample was taken from a study of blood T cell repertoires in COVID-19. In the study overall: Both acute and convalescent COVID-19 samples were obtained from the United States, Italy and Spain. Sources were T cells, B-cell-depleted T cells, or PBMCs; the material itself was cDNA or gDNA.

V gave up 6 bases and J gave up 1 base; unmatched junction bases: 4. The CDR3 contains 15 residues. Looked up from germline, CDR1 is LNHDA and CDR2 is SQIVND (reference sequence). The chain joins TRBV19 to TRBJ2-2; 8 nucleotides align to TRBD1. Sequencing used peripheral blood. The source of this sequence is a man aged 55 to 70 with active or convalescent COVID-19. The CDR3 is CASRGQARNTGELFF. The CDR3 DNA reads as TGTGCCAGTAGGGGACAGGCCAGGAACACCGGGGAGCTGTTTTTT.